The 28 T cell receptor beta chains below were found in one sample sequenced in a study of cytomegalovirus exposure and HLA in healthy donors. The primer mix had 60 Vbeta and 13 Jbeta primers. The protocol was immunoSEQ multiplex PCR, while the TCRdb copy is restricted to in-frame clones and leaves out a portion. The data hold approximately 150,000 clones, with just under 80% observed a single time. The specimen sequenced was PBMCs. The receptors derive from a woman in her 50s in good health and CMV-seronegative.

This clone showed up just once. CDR3 DNA: TGTGCCAGCAGTTTATCAGGAGGGGGCGGCTACACCTTC. Translated, it gives CASSLSGGGGYTF. V and J are TRBV27 and TRBJ1-2; 7 bases match TRBD1. The CDR3 sequence is 13 residues long. Per germline, CDR1 MNHEY and CDR2 SMNVEV (reference sequence). Trimming removed 0 bases from V and 8 bases from J; junction bases left unmatched: 3.

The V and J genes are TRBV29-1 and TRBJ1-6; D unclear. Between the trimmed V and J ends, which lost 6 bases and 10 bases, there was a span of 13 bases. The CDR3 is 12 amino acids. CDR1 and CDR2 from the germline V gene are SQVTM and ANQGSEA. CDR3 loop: CSVIPGESPLHF. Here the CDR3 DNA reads TGCAGCGTCATTCCCGGGGAGTCACCCCTCCACTTT.

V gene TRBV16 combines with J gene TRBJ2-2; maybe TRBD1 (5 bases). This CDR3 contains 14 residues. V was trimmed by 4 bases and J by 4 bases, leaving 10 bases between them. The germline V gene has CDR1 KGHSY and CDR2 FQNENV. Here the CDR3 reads CASSRYQGTGELFF. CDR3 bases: TGTGCCAGCAGCCGATACCAGGGCACCGGGGAGCTGTTTTTT.

This chain's CDR3 is CASSPTGRNTEAFF. Here the CDR3 DNA reads TGTGCCAGCAGCCCGACAGGGAGGAACACTGAAGCTTTCTTT. J is TRBJ1-1 and V is TRBV7-3; 7 bases fit TRBD1. After removal of 5 bases from V and 1 base from J, the junction contained 4 bases not matched to a gene. From germline, CDR1 is SGHTA and CDR2 FQGTGA. This CDR3 spans 14 amino acids.

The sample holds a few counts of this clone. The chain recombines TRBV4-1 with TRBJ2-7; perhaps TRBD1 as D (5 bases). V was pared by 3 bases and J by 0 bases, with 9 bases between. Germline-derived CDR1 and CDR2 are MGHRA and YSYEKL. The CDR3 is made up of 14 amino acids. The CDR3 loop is CASSQDMLSYEQYF. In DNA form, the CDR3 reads TGCGCCAGCAGCCAGGACATGCTCTCCTACGAGCAGTACTTC.

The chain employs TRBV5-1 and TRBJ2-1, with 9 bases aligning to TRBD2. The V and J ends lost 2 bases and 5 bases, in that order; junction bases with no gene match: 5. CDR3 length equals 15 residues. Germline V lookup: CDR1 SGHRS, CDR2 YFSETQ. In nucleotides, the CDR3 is TGCGCCAGCAGCTTTCGGGTAGCGGGAGACAATGAGCAGTTCTTC. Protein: CASSFRVAGDNEQFF. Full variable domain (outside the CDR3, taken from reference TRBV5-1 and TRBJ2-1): KAGVTQTPRYLIKTRGQQVTLSCSPISGHRSVSWYQQTPGQGLQFLFEYFSETQRNKGNFPGRFSGRQFSNSRSEMNVSTLELGDSALYLCASSFRVAGDNEQFFGPGTRLTVL.

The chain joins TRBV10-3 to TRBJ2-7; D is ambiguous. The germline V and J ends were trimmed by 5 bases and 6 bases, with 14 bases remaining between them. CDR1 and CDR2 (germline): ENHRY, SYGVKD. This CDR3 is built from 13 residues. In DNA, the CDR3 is TGTGCCATCAGTCCATTTACAGCTCGCGAGCAGTACTTC. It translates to CAISPFTAREQYF.

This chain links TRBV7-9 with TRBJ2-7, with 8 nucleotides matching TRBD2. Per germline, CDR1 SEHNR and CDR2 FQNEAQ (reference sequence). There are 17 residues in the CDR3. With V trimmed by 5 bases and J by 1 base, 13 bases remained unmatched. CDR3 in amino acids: CASSPNYDGGASYEQYF. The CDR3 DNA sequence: TGTGCCAGCAGCCCCAACTATGACGGGGGGGCATCCTACGAGCAGTACTTC.

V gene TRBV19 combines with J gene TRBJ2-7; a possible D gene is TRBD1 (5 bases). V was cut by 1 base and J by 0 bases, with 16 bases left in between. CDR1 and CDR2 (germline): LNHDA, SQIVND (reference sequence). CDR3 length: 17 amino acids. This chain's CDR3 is CASSIVRGSPLSYEQYF. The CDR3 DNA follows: TGTGCCAGTAGTATAGTAAGGGGATCCCCCCTCTCCTACGAGCAGTACTTC.

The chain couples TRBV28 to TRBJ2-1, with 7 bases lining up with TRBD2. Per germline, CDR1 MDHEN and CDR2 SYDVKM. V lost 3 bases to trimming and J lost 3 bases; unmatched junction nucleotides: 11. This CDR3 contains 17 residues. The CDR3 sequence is CASSFPSAGEHYNEQFF. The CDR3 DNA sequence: TGTGCCAGCAGTTTTCCGTCGGCGGGAGAGCACTACAATGAGCAGTTCTTC.

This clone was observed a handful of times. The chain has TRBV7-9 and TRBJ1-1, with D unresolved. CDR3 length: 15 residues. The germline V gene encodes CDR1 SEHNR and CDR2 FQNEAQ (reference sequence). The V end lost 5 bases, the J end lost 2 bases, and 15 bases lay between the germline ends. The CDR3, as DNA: TGTGCCAGCAGCCCCCTCGCGGGAGGCAACACTGAAGCTTTCTTT. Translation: CASSPLAGGNTEAFF.

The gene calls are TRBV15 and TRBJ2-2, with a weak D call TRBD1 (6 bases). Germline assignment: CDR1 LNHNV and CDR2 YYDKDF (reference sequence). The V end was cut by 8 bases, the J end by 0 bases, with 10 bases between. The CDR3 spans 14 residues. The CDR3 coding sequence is TGTGCCACCGCCAGGGGTTCGAACACCGGGGAGCTGTTTTTT. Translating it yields CATARGSNTGELFF.

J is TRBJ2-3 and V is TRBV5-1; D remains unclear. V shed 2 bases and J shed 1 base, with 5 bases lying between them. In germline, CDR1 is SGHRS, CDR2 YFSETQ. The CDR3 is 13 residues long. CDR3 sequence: CASSLSGTDTQYF. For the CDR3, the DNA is TGCGCCAGCAGCTTATCCGGCACAGATACGCAGTATTTT.

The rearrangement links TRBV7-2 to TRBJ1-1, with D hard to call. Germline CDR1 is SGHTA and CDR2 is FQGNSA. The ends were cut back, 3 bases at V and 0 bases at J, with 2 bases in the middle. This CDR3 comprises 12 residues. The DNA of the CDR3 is TGTGCCAGCAGCTTCATGAACACTGAAGCTTTCTTT. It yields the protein CASSFMNTEAFF.

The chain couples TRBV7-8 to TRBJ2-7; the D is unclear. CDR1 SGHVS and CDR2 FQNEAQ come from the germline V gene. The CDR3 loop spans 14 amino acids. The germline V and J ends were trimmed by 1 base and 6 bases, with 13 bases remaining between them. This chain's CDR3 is CASSLGHDYGEQYF. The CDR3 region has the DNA TGTGCCAGCAGCTTAGGACACGATTACGGCGAGCAGTACTTC.

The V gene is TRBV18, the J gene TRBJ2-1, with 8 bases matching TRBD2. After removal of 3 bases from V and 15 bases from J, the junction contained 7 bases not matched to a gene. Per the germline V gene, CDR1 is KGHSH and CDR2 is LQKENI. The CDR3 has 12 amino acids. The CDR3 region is CASSPDGRARFF. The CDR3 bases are TGTGCCAGCTCACCCGACGGGAGGGCCAGGTTCTTC.

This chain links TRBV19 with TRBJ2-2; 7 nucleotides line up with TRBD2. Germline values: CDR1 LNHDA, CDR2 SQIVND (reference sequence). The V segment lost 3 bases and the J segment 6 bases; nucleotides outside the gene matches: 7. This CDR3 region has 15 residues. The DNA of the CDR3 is TGTGCCAGTAGTATCAAAGCGGGGCTGCCCGGGGAGCTGTTTTTT. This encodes CASSIKAGLPGELFF. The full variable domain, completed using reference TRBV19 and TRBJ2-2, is DGGITQSPKYLFRKEGQNVTLSCEQNLNHDAMYWYRQDPGQGLRLIYYSQIVNDFQKGDIAEGYSVSREKKESFPLTVTSAQKNPTAFYLCASSIKAGLPGELFFGEGSRLTVL.

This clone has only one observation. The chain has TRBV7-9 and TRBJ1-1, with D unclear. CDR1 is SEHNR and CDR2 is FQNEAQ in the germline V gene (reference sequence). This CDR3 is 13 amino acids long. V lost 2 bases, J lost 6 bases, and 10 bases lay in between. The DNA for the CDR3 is TGTGCCAGCAGCTTACTGGGAGGCTCTGAAGCTTTCTTT. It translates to CASSLLGGSEAFF.

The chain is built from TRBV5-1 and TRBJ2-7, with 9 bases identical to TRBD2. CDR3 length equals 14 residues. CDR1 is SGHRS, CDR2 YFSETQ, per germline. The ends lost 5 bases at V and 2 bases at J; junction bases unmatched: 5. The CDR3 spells CASRLTSGPYEQYF. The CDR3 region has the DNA TGCGCCAGCAGATTGACTAGCGGTCCCTACGAGCAGTACTTC. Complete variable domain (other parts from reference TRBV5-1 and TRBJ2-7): KAGVTQTPRYLIKTRGQQVTLSCSPISGHRSVSWYQQTPGQGLQFLFEYFSETQRNKGNFPGRFSGRQFSNSRSEMNVSTLELGDSALYLCASRLTSGPYEQYFGPGTRLTVT.

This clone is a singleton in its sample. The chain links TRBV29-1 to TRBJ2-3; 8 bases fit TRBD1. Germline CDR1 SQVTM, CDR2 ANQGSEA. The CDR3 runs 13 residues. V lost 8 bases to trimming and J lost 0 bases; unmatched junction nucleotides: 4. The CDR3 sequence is CSFPGGSTDTQYF. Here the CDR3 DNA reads TGCAGCTTCCCAGGGGGCAGCACAGATACGCAGTATTTT.

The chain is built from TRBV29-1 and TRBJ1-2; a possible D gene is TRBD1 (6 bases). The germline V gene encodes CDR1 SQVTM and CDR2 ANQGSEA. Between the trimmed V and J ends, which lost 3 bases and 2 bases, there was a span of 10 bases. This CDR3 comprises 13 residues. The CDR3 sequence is CSVDNRENYGYTF. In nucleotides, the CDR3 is TGCAGCGTTGACAACAGGGAGAACTATGGCTACACCTTC.

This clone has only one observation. The CDR3 DNA sequence: TGTGCCAGCAGCCAACGAAGAAGCGTAGATCTCACAGATACGCAGTATTTT. Translation gives CASSQRRSVDLTDTQYF. This chain links TRBV4-2 with TRBJ2-3; D ambiguous. Trimming left V 2 bases short and J 2 bases short, with 17 bases between. Germline values: CDR1 LGHNA, CDR2 YNFKEQ. The CDR3 is 17 amino acids.

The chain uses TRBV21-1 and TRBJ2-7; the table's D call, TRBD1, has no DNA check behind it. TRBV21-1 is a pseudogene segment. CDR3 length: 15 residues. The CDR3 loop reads CASSPRGTGTYEQYF. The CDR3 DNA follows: TGTGCCAGCAGCCCAAGGGGGACGGGAACCTACGAGCAGTACTTC.

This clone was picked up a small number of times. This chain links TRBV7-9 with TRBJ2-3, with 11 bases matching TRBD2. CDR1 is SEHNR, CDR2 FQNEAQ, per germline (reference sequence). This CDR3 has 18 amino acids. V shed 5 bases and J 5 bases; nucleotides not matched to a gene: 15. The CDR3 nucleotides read TGTGCCAGCAGCCTCCCGTACCGACTAGCGGGAAAGGAAGATACGCAGTATTTT. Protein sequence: CASSLPYRLAGKEDTQYF.

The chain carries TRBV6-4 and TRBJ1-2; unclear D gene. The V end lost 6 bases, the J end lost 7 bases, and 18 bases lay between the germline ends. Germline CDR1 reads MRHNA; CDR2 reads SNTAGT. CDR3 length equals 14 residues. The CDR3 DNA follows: TGTGCCAGCAGGGGCGGGGTTGGTGAGCCTGGCTACACCTTC. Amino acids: CASRGGVGEPGYTF.

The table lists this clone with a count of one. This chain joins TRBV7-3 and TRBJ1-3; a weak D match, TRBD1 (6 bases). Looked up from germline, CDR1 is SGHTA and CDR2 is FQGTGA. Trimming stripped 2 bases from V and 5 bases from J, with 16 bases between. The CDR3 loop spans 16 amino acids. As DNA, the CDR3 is TGTGCCAGCAGCTTAGGGGGGGCTTCTAATAGAAACACCATATATTTT. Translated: CASSLGGASNRNTIYF.

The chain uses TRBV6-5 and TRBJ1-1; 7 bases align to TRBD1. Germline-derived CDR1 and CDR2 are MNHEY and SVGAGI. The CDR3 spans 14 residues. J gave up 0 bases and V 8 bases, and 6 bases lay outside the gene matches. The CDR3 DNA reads TGTGCCAGCCGGGACAGAAACTTGAACACTGAAGCTTTCTTT. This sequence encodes CASRDRNLNTEAFF.

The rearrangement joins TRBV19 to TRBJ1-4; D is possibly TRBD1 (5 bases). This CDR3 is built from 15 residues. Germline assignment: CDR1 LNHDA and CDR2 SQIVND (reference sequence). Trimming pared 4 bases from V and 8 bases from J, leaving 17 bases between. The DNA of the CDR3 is TGTGCCAGTAGTACCTGGAACCCTGGGGCGGAAAAACTGTTTTTT. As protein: CASSTWNPGAEKLFF.